A single sample is the source of the 9 T cell receptor beta chains below, sequenced in a study of regulatory T cells in long-lasting Graves disease (dated by TCRdb to about 2021). The method behind the library was multiplex PCR. Sequencing instrument: Illumina HiSeq 4000. To build TCR beta libraries, CDR3 regions were amplified by Arm-PCR using iRepertoire HTBI primers. TCRdb trimmed the raw reads at Q25, called clones with MiXCR and kept productive beta chains. When rows share a CDR3 protein, they turn into one entry using the most common DNA and genes. The sample records roughly 490,000 distinct CDR3 sequences, about 20% of which are singletons. About an eighth of the sample lies in the top ten. The time point label of this sample denotes: persistent/refractory GD, antithyroid drugs over 5 years with positive TRAb. RNA was extracted from PBMCs in TRIzol for both TCR sequencing and RNA sequencing.

Material: peripheral blood mononuclear cells (PBMCs), obtained when the disease was refractory, from a patient treated with antithyroid drugs. These receptors originate from a female donor with Graves disease.

The rearrangement joins TRBV20-1 to TRBJ2-2; 7 bases line up with TRBD2. The germline V gene encodes CDR1 DFQATT and CDR2 SNEGSKA (reference sequence). V lost 0 bases, J lost 7 bases, and 11 bases stayed unmatched. The CDR3 contains 16 residues. The CDR3 is CSARDPREPRRGELFF. The CDR3 nucleotides are TGCAGTGCTAGAGATCCGCGGGAGCCCCGACGCGGGGAGCTGTTTTTT.

The genes are TRBV6-2 or TRBV6-3 and TRBJ1-5; TRBD1 matches at 11 bases. Germline CDR1 reads MNHEY; CDR2 reads SVGEGT. The CDR3 has 15 amino acids. Germline trimming cut 1 base from V and 6 bases from J; bases unmatched to any gene: 2. This CDR3 reads CASSYWDRGFQPQHF. The CDR3 nucleotides read TGTGCCAGCAGTTACTGGGACAGGGGGTTTCAGCCCCAGCATTTT.

This clonotype was seen repeatedly, ten times or more. The rearrangement links TRBV12-3 or TRBV12-4 to TRBJ1-4, with a tentative D call TRBD1 (6 bases). The V and J ends lost 3 bases and 8 bases respectively, with 19 bases between them. CDR3 length: 16 residues. The CDR3 protein is CASSFGADSPAEKLFF. CDR3 bases: TGTGCCAGCAGTTTCGGGGCGGACAGCCCAGCGGAAAAACTGTTTTTT.

In its sample, this clonotype was seen many times. V gene TRBV7-2 combines with J gene TRBJ1-5, with D unclear. Germline V gene sequence: CDR1 SGHTA, CDR2 FQGNSA. V lost 5 bases to trimming and J lost 3 bases, with 17 bases between them. The CDR3 covers 16 residues. CDR3 loop: CASSPRWSMDNQPQHF. In DNA, the CDR3 is TGTGCCAGCAGCCCCCGGTGGTCGATGGACAATCAGCCCCAGCATTTT.

V and J are TRBV28 and TRBJ1-5; D uncertain. V was pared by 6 bases and J by 7 bases, with 28 bases between. The CDR3 spans 18 residues. Germline V lookup: CDR1 MDHEN, CDR2 SYDVKM. CDR3 protein: CASSPRKGWFKVGQPQHF. The CDR3 DNA reads TGTGCCAGCAGCCCCAGAAAGGGATGGTTTAAGGTTGGCCAGCCCCAGCATTTT.

The chain joins TRBV5-1 to TRBJ1-1; D not resolved. The CDR3 runs to 13 residues. Germline-derived CDR1 and CDR2 are SGHRS and YFSETQ. V was cut by 0 bases and J by 7 bases, with 10 bases left in between. The CDR3 nucleotides read TGCGCCAGCAGCTTGGCTACTGGGTTTGAAGCTTTCTTT. Translating it yields CASSLATGFEAFF.

J is TRBJ2-7 and V is TRBV19; TRBD2 is a possible D gene (6 bases). V lost 8 bases, J lost 3 bases, and 14 bases lay in between. This CDR3 is built from 13 residues. Germline assignment: CDR1 LNHDA and CDR2 SQIVND (reference sequence). For the CDR3, the DNA is TGTGCCAGTCCTCCCGGAGGGAGCTACGAGCAGTACTTC. Translating it yields CASPPGGSYEQYF.

This rearrangement joins TRBV5-1 to TRBJ2-2; D remains ambiguous. Germline V gene sequence: CDR1 SGHRS, CDR2 YFSETQ. This CDR3 has 14 residues. Trimming removed 1 base at V and 1 base at J, with 5 bases between. The CDR3 is CASSLHENTGELFF. CDR3 nucleotide sequence: TGCGCCAGCAGCTTGCACGAGAACACCGGGGAGCTGTTTTTT.

This rearrangement joins TRBV28 to TRBJ1-5; D might be TRBD1 (5 bases). V lost 3 bases and J 2 bases, leaving 17 bases between the germline ends. CDR3 size: 17 residues. Germline-derived CDR1 and CDR2 are MDHEN and SYDVKM. The CDR3 DNA follows: TGTGCCAGCAGTTTCCTCAAAATCGGGGGAGGCAATCAGCCCCAGCATTTT. Residues: CASSFLKIGGGNQPQHF.